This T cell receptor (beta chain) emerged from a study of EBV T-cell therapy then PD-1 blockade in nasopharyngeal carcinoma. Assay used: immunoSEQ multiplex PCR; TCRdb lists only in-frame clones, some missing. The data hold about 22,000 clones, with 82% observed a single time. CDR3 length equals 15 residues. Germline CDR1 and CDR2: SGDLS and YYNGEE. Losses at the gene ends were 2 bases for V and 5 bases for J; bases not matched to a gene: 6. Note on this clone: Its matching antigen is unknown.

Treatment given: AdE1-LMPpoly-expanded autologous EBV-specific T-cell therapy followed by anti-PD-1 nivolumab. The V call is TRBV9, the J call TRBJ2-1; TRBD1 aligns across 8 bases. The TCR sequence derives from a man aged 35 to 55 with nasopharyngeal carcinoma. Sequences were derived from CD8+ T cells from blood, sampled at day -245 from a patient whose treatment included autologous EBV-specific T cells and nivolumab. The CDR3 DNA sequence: TGTGCCAGCAGCGTCTGGACAGGGCTGGACAATGAGCAGTTCTTC. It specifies CASSVWTGLDNEQFF. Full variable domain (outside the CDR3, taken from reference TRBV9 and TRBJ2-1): DSGVTQTPKHLITATGQRVTLRCSPRSGDLSVYWYQQSLDQGLQFLIQYYNGEERAKGNILERFSAQQFPDLHSELNLSSLELGDSALYFCASSVWTGLDNEQFFGPGTRLTVL.